This TCR beta chain was identified during a study of CD8 T cells in Susac syndrome. An input of about 0.45 to 1 ug of RNA was subjected to reverse transcription using random hexamers. TCRdb called the immunoSEQ multiplex PCR reads again in MiXCR, with one record for every CDR3 protein. The data contain about 80,000 distinct CDR3 sequences, around 93% of them singletons. Germline assignment: CDR1 DFQATT and CDR2 SNEGSKA (reference sequence). The CDR3 spans 17 residues. The V segment lost 6 bases and the J segment 0 bases; nucleotides outside the gene matches: 11. Study-wide results and caveats: Clonal expansion was absent from the CD4+ T cell repertoires in Susac syndrome.

Concerning this clonotype: The antigen remains unidentified.

The V and J genes are TRBV20-1 and TRBJ2-4; 10 bases fit TRBD2. The sequence derives from a human donor with Susac syndrome. The sequenced sample consisted of CD4+ T cells from PBMCs. The CDR3 DNA reads as TGCAGTGCACTAGGACCGGGACTAGCGTTAGCCAAAAACATTCAGTACTTC. It yields the protein CSALGPGLALAKNIQYF.